The clone carrying this T cell receptor (beta chain) has only one observation. The sample is drawn from a study of sequential checkpoint blockade in melanoma. About the research overall: Patients were randomized 1:1 to nivolumab-then-ipilimumab or ipilimumab-then-nivolumab first-line.

Documented treatment: randomized to nivolumab then ipilimumab (arm A) or the reverse (arm B). Sorted cells were live CD3+CD8+, lacking CD19 and CD56, from PBMCs. The method was immunoSEQ multiplex PCR; TCRdb's version includes in-frame clones alone and lacks a portion of them. Of tens of thousands of clones in the sample, around nine tenths were seen once. V lost 0 bases and J 4 bases, leaving 16 bases between the germline ends. In germline, CDR1 is SGHDT, CDR2 YYEEEE. This CDR3 is built from 16 residues. Sequenced here: CD8+ T cells sorted from blood (inferred from file names), sampled from a patient given nivolumab and ipilimumab in sequence. The chain has TRBV5-6 and TRBJ1-2; a weak D match, TRBD1 (5 bases). The receptor's source is a human donor with melanoma. The CDR3 DNA reads as TGTGCCAGCAGCTTGGGCCCCGGGGGGGGACTCTATGGCTACACCTTC. Translating it yields CASSLGPGGGLYGYTF.